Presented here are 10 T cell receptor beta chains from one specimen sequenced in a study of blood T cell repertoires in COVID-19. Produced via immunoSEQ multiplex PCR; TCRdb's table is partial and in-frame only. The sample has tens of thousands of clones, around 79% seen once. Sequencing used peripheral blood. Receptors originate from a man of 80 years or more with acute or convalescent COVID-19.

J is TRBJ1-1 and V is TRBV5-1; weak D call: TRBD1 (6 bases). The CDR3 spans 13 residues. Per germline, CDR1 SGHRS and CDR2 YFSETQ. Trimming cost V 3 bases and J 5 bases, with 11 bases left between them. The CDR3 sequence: CASSSQGMTEAFF. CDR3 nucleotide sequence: TGCGCCAGCAGCTCCCAGGGGATGACTGAAGCTTTCTTT.

The CDR3 DNA is TGTGCCAGCAGCTTCCCGGGAAACACTGAAGCTTTCTTT. Protein: CASSFPGNTEAFF. The chain recombines TRBV7-2 with TRBJ1-1; no clear D gene. The CDR3 covers 13 residues. CDR1 is SGHTA and CDR2 is FQGNSA in the germline V gene. V gave up 3 bases and J gave up 2 bases, with 7 bases separating them.

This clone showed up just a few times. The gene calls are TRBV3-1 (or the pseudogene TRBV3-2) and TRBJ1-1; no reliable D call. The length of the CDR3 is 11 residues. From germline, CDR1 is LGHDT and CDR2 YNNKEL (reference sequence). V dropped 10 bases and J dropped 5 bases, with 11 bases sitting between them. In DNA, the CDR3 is TGTGCCACCCGACATCAGACTGAAGCTTTCTTT. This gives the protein CATRHQTEAFF.

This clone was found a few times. The CDR3: CASSLDSTRAFF. CDR3 nucleotides: TGTGCCAGCAGCTTAGACAGTACTCGGGCTTTCTTT. The rearrangement joins TRBV11-1 to TRBJ1-1; D not certain. Germline CDR1 SGHAT, CDR2 FQDESV (reference sequence). The V end was cut by 1 base, the J end by 11 bases, with 11 bases between. The CDR3 consists of 12 residues. Full variable domain (outside the CDR3, taken from reference TRBV11-1 and TRBJ1-1): EAEVAQSPRYKITEKSQAVAFWCDPISGHATLYWYRQILGQGPELLVQFQDESVVDDSQLPKDRFSAERLKGVDSTLKIQPAELGDSAMYLCASSLDSTRAFFGQGTRLTVV.

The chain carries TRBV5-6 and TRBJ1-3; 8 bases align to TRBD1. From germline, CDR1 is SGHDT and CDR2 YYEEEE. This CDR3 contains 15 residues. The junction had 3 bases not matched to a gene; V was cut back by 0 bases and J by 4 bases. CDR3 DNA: TGTGCCAGCAGCTTGGGCAGGGGGCGAGGAAACACCATATATTTT. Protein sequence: CASSLGRGRGNTIYF.

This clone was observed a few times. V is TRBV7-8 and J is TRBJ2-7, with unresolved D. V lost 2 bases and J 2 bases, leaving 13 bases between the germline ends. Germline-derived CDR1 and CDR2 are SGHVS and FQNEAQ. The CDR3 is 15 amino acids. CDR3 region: CASSLTLPRAYEQYF. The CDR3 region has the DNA TGTGCCAGCAGCTTAACCCTCCCTAGAGCCTACGAGCAGTACTTC.

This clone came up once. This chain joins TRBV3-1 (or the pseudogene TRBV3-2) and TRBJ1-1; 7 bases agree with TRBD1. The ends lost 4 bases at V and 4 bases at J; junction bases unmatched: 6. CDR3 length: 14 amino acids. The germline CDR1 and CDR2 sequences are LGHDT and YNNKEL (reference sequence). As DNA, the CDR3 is TGTGCCAGCAGCCGAGAACAGGGGCGCACTGAAGCTTTCTTT. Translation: CASSREQGRTEAFF.

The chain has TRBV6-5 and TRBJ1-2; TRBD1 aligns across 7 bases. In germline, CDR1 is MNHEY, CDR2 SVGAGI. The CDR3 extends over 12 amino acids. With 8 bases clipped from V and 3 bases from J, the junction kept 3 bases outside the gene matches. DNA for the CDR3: TGTGCCAGCTACGGGACAGACTATGGCTACACCTTC. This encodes CASYGTDYGYTF.

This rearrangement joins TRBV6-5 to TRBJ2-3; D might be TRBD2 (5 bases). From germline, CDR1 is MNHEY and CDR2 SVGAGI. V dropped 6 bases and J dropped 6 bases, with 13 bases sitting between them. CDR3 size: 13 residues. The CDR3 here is CASSSAGGDTQYF. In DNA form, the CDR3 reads TGTGCCAGCAGCTCAGCAGGCGGGGATACGCAGTATTTT.

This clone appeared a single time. DNA for the CDR3: TGTGCCAGCAGTGAATACTCCGATCAGCCCCAGCATTTT. Encoded protein: CASSEYSDQPQHF. The chain employs TRBV25-1 and TRBJ1-5; D remains ambiguous. V was shortened by 0 bases and J by 5 bases, with 5 bases between the two germline ends. The CDR3 sequence is 13 residues long. Germline loops: CDR1 MGHDK, CDR2 SYGVNS.